Presented here are 30 T cell receptor beta chains from one specimen sequenced in a study of blood T cell repertoires in COVID-19. TCRdb's table, derived via immunoSEQ multiplex PCR, lists solely in-frame clones and lacks some. The sample includes 200,000 to 250,000 clones, approximately 86% of them seen just once. The sequencing sample was made of peripheral blood. These receptors all stem from a woman aged 25 to 39 who had recovered from COVID-19.

The chain recombines TRBV15 with TRBJ2-2; D unresolved. This CDR3 spans 15 amino acids. V was pared by 0 bases and J by 6 bases, with 11 bases between. Germline CDR1 and CDR2: LNHNV and YYDKDF (reference sequence). In DNA, the CDR3 is TGTGCCACCAGCAGAGATCTCGCCCGGGCCGGGGAGCTGTTTTTT. It encodes CATSRDLARAGELFF.

To note about this clone: This specimen includes other DNA sequences encoding the same CDR3. The V and J genes are TRBV4-1 and TRBJ1-1; maybe TRBD1 (5 bases). The CDR3 is 14 amino acids. V lost 2 bases, J lost 1 base, and 8 bases lay in between. The V gene's germline CDR1 is MGHRA and CDR2 YSYEKL. In DNA, the CDR3 is TGCGCCAGCAGCCAACCTCAGGGGAACACTGAAGCTTTCTTT. As protein: CASSQPQGNTEAFF.

The gene calls are TRBV7-3 and TRBJ2-5; 9 bases are shared with TRBD2. Looked up from germline, CDR1 is SGHTA and CDR2 is FQGTGA. The CDR3 is made up of 15 amino acids. The ends lost 1 base at V and 2 bases at J; junction bases unmatched: 2. Here the CDR3 reads CASSLNGLAQETQYF. CDR3 coding DNA: TGTGCCAGCAGCTTAAATGGACTAGCGCAAGAGACCCAGTACTTC.

The V call is TRBV30, the J call TRBJ2-5; the D gene is possibly TRBD1 (5 bases). Trimming took 0 bases from V and 4 from J, leaving 9 bases between them. CDR3 size: 13 residues. Looked up from germline, CDR1 is GTSNPN and CDR2 is SVGIG (reference sequence). The CDR3 DNA sequence: TGTGCCTGGAGTGTCAGAAGGGGAGAGACCCAGTACTTC. It specifies CAWSVRRGETQYF.

The genes are TRBV7-2 and TRBJ2-7, with 8 bases fitting TRBD2. Trimming took 3 bases from V and 2 from J; bases not matched to a gene: 3. Germline V lookup: CDR1 SGHTA, CDR2 FQGNSA. CDR3 length equals 14 residues. CDR3 region: CASSFGGATYEQYF. The CDR3 bases are TGTGCCAGCAGCTTCGGGGGGGCTACCTACGAGCAGTACTTC.

In this sample, this clone turned up a few times. This chain uses TRBV2 with TRBJ1-4; D not resolved. The CDR3 covers 12 residues. Trimming took 8 bases from V and 8 from J, leaving 12 bases between them. Germline CDR1 SNHLY, CDR2 FYNNEI. The CDR3 sequence is CASSSREEKLFF. For the CDR3, the DNA is TGTGCCAGCTCGAGCCGGGAGGAAAAACTGTTTTTT.

The chain employs TRBV5-4 and TRBJ2-1; perhaps TRBD1 as D (6 bases). V shed 1 base and J shed 4 bases, with 9 bases lying between them. The germline CDR1 and CDR2 sequences are SGHNT and YYREEE (reference sequence). The CDR3 length is 14 residues. As DNA, the CDR3 is TGTGCCAGCAGCTTGCCAGGACAGTACAATGAGCAGTTCTTC. It codes for CASSLPGQYNEQFF.

The V gene is TRBV27, the J gene TRBJ2-2; D is possibly TRBD1 (6 bases). Germline loops: CDR1 MNHEY, CDR2 SMNVEV (reference sequence). The CDR3 is 14 residues long. Trimming took off 2 bases at V and 4 bases at J, with 8 bases between the two ends. The CDR3 sequence is CASSLAGVTGELFF. CDR3 DNA: TGTGCCAGCAGTTTAGCAGGGGTCACCGGGGAGCTGTTTTTT.

This chain joins TRBV19 and TRBJ1-2; 9 bases are a match to TRBD1. Germline loops: CDR1 LNHDA, CDR2 SQIVND (reference sequence). V lost 5 bases and J lost 8; bases outside the gene matches: 9. CDR3 length: 14 residues. In DNA form, the CDR3 reads TGTGCCAGTAGTCCTCCTGGACAGGGGAAAGGCTACACCTTC. Encoded protein: CASSPPGQGKGYTF.

This rearrangement joins TRBV4-2 to TRBJ2-1, with 7 positions matching TRBD1. The V and J ends lost 0 bases and 2 bases, in that order; junction bases with no gene match: 16. The CDR3 has 20 residues. Looked up from germline, CDR1 is LGHNA and CDR2 is YNFKEQ. The CDR3 region is CASSQDRGRYRGRTYNEQFF. As DNA, the CDR3 is TGTGCCAGCAGCCAAGATAGAGGGCGGTACAGGGGAAGGACCTACAATGAGCAGTTCTTC.

This chain connects TRBV11-2 to TRBJ2-7; 9 bases match TRBD1. Trimming cost V 0 bases and J 2 bases; bases outside gene matches: 5. The CDR3 extends over 16 amino acids. CDR1 is SGHAT and CDR2 is FQNNGV in the germline V gene. The CDR3: CASSLEDRGYTYEQYF. CDR3 coding DNA: TGTGCCAGCAGCTTAGAAGACAGGGGGTATACCTACGAGCAGTACTTC.

The chain is built from TRBV18 and TRBJ2-5, with 12 bases lining up with TRBD1. The germline V gene has CDR1 KGHSH and CDR2 LQKENI. The ends lost 5 bases at V and 9 bases at J; junction bases unmatched: 4. The CDR3 loop spans 13 amino acids. The CDR3 here is CASSDRDRGPQYF. The CDR3 DNA reads as TGTGCCAGCTCAGACCGGGACAGGGGGCCCCAGTACTTC.

The chain couples TRBV27 to TRBJ2-1; D may be TRBD2 (7 bases). The CDR3 length is 15 residues. Trimming pared 5 bases from V and 7 bases from J, leaving 18 bases between. CDR1 MNHEY and CDR2 SMNVEV come from the germline V gene (reference sequence). DNA for the CDR3: TGTGCCAGCAGTCCCGTTGGGAGGGACACAAATGAGCAGTTCTTC. Protein: CASSPVGRDTNEQFF.

The chain is built from TRBV29-1 and TRBJ1-1, with 11 bases lining up with TRBD1. Germline CDR1 SQVTM, CDR2 ANQGSEA. With 6 bases clipped from V and 4 bases from J, the junction kept 7 bases outside the gene matches. The CDR3 is 14 residues long. CDR3 in amino acids: CSVTFGTGGTEAFF. In DNA, the CDR3 is TGCAGCGTCACCTTCGGGACAGGGGGCACTGAAGCTTTCTTT.

The gene calls are TRBV15 and TRBJ2-3; 7 bases are shared with TRBD1. The CDR3 consists of 17 residues. The germline V gene has CDR1 LNHNV and CDR2 YYDKDF (reference sequence). Trimming at V came to 0 bases and at J to 0 bases, leaving 6 bases not matched to a gene. As DNA, the CDR3 is TGTGCCACCAGCAGAGATATTTGGACAGGAAGCACAGATACGCAGTATTTT. Protein product: CATSRDIWTGSTDTQYF.

This clone has only a few counts. The V and J genes are TRBV2 and TRBJ2-7, with D possibly being TRBD1 (6 bases). Germline assignment: CDR1 SNHLY and CDR2 FYNNEI. Trimming stripped 8 bases from V and 2 bases from J, with 10 bases between. The CDR3 covers 12 residues. CDR3 in amino acids: CASGGQTYEQYF. The CDR3 bases are TGTGCCAGCGGTGGACAGACCTACGAGCAGTACTTC. Together with reference TRBV2 and TRBJ2-7, the CDR3 gives the full variable domain: EPEVTQTPSHQVTQMGQEVILRCVPISNHLYFYWYRQILGQKVEFLVSFYNNEISEKSEIFDDQFSVERPDGSNFTLKIRSTKLEDSAMYFCASGGQTYEQYFGPGTRLTVT.

This clone came up once. The genes are TRBV5-1 and TRBJ1-1; D not resolved. Trimming stripped 0 bases from V and 2 bases from J, with 8 bases between. Germline V gene sequence: CDR1 SGHRS, CDR2 YFSETQ. The CDR3 covers 14 residues. The CDR3 loop reads CASSLGPGNTEAFF. The CDR3 bases are TGCGCCAGCAGCTTGGGCCCGGGAAACACTGAAGCTTTCTTT.

The gene calls are TRBV4-1 and TRBJ1-2; 10 nucleotides line up with TRBD1. V gave up 0 bases and J gave up 4 bases; unmatched junction bases: 2. The CDR3 sequence is 15 residues long. Germline CDR1 MGHRA, CDR2 YSYEKL. The CDR3 bases are TGCGCCAGCAGCCAAGAAGGGACAGGGGCCTATGGCTACACCTTC. Protein product: CASSQEGTGAYGYTF.

This sequence joins TRBV7-9 and TRBJ1-1; 8 bases fit TRBD1. Germline V gene data show CDR1 as SEHNR and CDR2 as FQNEAQ (reference sequence). The V and J ends lost 4 bases and 6 bases, in that order; junction bases with no gene match: 1. This CDR3 contains 12 residues. CDR3 in DNA: TGTGCCAGCAGCTGGACAGGGTCTGAAGCTTTCTTT. This gives the protein CASSWTGSEAFF.

This sequence joins TRBV10-3 and TRBJ2-2, with D perhaps TRBD2 (5 bases). The length of the CDR3 is 15 residues. The germline V and J ends were trimmed by 6 bases and 0 bases, with 11 bases remaining between them. Germline-derived CDR1 and CDR2 are ENHRY and SYGVKD. The CDR3 sequence: CAIRRVSSNTGELFF. DNA of the CDR3: TGTGCCATCAGGAGGGTCTCCTCGAACACCGGGGAGCTGTTTTTT.

The chain employs TRBV5-5 and TRBJ1-6; tentatively, D is TRBD1 (5 bases). The germline V gene has CDR1 SGHKS and CDR2 YYEKEE (reference sequence). Trimming removed 4 bases at V and 2 bases at J, with 25 bases between. This CDR3 has 20 residues. DNA of the CDR3: TGTGCCAGCAGCCCCTCGGCCCCCGGGGGTGGTATCACCTATAATTCACCCCTCCACTTT. This translates into CASSPSAPGGGITYNSPLHF.

V usage is TRBV6-5 and J usage is TRBJ1-1; no firm D call. The V and J ends lost 5 bases and 3 bases respectively, with 10 bases between them. Germline V gene lookup returns CDR1 MNHEY and CDR2 SVGAGI. The CDR3 totals 13 residues. The CDR3, as DNA: TGTGCCAGCAGTCGTGCGGGTCACACTGAAGCTTTCTTT. Protein: CASSRAGHTEAFF.

J is TRBJ2-1 and V is TRBV4-1; TRBD2 matches at 9 bases. Germline loops: CDR1 MGHRA, CDR2 YSYEKL. The CDR3 spans 17 residues. J was trimmed by 5 bases and V by 0 bases; bases with no gene match: 8. DNA for the CDR3: TGCGCCAGCAGCCAAGATTTTCCAGCGGGGGGCAACAATGAGCAGTTCTTC. Its protein is CASSQDFPAGGNNEQFF.

The chain uses TRBV7-8 and TRBJ1-3; unclear D gene. This CDR3 has 14 amino acids. Trimming pared 8 bases from V and 3 bases from J, leaving 14 bases between. From germline, CDR1 is SGHVS and CDR2 FQNEAQ. The CDR3 DNA follows: TGTGCCAGCGGGCCGACGTTGATTGGAAACACCATATATTTT. It translates to CASGPTLIGNTIYF. The variable domain in full, with the rest retrieved from reference TRBV7-8 and TRBJ1-3, is GAGVSQSPRYKVAKRGQDVALRCDPISGHVSLFWYQQALGQGPEFLTYFQNEAQLDKSGLPSDRFFAERPEGSVSTLKIQRTQQEDSAVYLCASGPTLIGNTIYFGEGSWLTVV.

The chain is built from TRBV6-2 or TRBV6-3 and TRBJ2-5; D uncertain. Germline V lookup: CDR1 MNHEY, CDR2 SVGEGT. CDR3 length equals 13 residues. Trimming left V 2 bases short and J 5 bases short, with 9 bases between. The CDR3 spells CASSYGPWETQYF. The CDR3 coding sequence is TGTGCCAGCAGTTACGGGCCTTGGGAGACCCAGTACTTC.

The V and J genes are TRBV25-1 and TRBJ2-5, with D uncertain. The germline V and J ends were trimmed by 3 bases and 1 base, with 12 bases remaining between them. CDR1 is MGHDK and CDR2 is SYGVNS in the germline V gene. The length of the CDR3 is 15 residues. DNA of the CDR3: TGTGCCAGCAGTGAGCCTCACATTCCCCAAGAGACCCAGTACTTC. Its translation: CASSEPHIPQETQYF.

The sample holds one count of this clone. The chain couples TRBV4-2 to TRBJ2-6; 8 bases fit TRBD1. Germline lookup yields CDR1 LGHNA and CDR2 YNFKEQ. CDR3 size: 17 residues. V shed 1 base, J shed 0 bases, and the junction held 2 bases outside the gene matches. The CDR3 region is CASSQGTGNSGANVLTF. As DNA, the CDR3 is TGTGCCAGCAGCCAAGGGACAGGGAACTCTGGGGCCAACGTCCTGACTTTC.

The V and J genes are TRBV27 and TRBJ1-1; perhaps TRBD1 as D (6 bases). This CDR3 comprises 14 residues. Trimming took off 9 bases at V and 1 base at J, with 15 bases between the two ends. Germline V CDR1 and CDR2: MNHEY, SMNVEV (reference sequence). The CDR3 protein is CASSLQGRNTEAFF. CDR3 DNA sequence: TGTGCCAGTTCCTTACAGGGCAGGAACACTGAAGCTTTCTTT.

The chain links TRBV2 to TRBJ2-3, with 9 bases lining up with TRBD2. Per the germline V gene, CDR1 is SNHLY and CDR2 is FYNNEI. The CDR3 loop spans 17 amino acids. V lost 4 bases and J lost 0; bases outside the gene matches: 8. The CDR3 region is CASSVVLAGTSTDTQYF. The CDR3 bases are TGTGCCAGCAGTGTGGTCCTAGCGGGGACTAGCACAGATACGCAGTATTTT.

The chain recombines TRBV11-3 with TRBJ2-7; 7 bases map to TRBD1. The CDR3 totals 12 residues. Germline CDR1 is SGHNT and CDR2 is YENEEA. CDR3 residues: CGHRGRTYEQYF. The CDR3 nucleotides read TGTGGGCACAGGGGAAGGACCTACGAGCAGTACTTC.